A selection of T cell receptor beta chains follows, all from one sample in a study of T cells expressing NK-cell markers. TCRdb reprocessed the 5' RACE reads and reports one entry per CDR3 protein, with no DNA. The sample shows a few hundred thousand distinct CDR3 sequences, and about 0.4% sits with its ten largest clones. Sequencing was carried out using blood T cells: a sorted CD56 or NKG2C T cell subset, CD4+ or CD8+ T cells, or bulk PBMC T cells (not recorded which). These receptors originate from a man aged 18 to 30 in good health. The CDR3 runs from the conserved cysteine through the conserved F or W.

J: TRBJ1-2; V: TRBV20-1; CDR3: CSAEARDSYGYTF
J: TRBJ2-3; V: TRBV5-1; CDR3: CASTSTDTQYF
J: TRBJ2-2; V: TRBV28; CDR3: CASSPLAGVYTGELFF
J: TRBJ1-4; V: TRBV4-2; CDR3: CASSQGQGAYEKLFF
J: TRBJ1-2; V: TRBV20-1; CDR3: CSARVPPGAGTYGYTF
J: TRBJ2-1; V: TRBV25-1; CDR3: CASSEPPGLAGSYNEQFF
J: TRBJ2-1; V: TRBV14; CDR3: CASSHKMDSSGYNEQFF
J: TRBJ2-1; V: TRBV27; CDR3: CASSFANRGTSILQFF
J: TRBJ1-1; V: TRBV9; CDR3: CASSAQTGSFAFF
J: TRBJ1-5; V: TRBV6-5; CDR3: CASSYFAGGDQPQHF
J: TRBJ2-1; V: TRBV12-3/TRBV12-4; CDR3: CASTLTSGGEQFF
J: TRBJ2-1; V: TRBV20-1; CDR3: CSARDRAGGFF
J: TRBJ2-5; V: TRBV7-9; CDR3: CASRSQSEETQYF
J: TRBJ2-2; V: TRBV18; CDR3: CASCILAGVSNTGELFF
J: TRBJ2-7; V: TRBV7-6; CDR3: CASSSTTAYEQYF
J: TRBJ2-2; V: TRBV9; CDR3: CASSVTGMGTGELFF
J: TRBJ2-4; V: TRBV4-2; CDR3: CASSQEGGQGDIQYF
J: TRBJ1-2; V: TRBV5-5; CDR3: CASSLDRANYGYTF
J: TRBJ1-1; V: TRBV5-1; CDR3: CASSLVQGLNTEAFF
J: TRBJ2-7; V: TRBV7-9; CDR3: CASSPTGVDEQYF
J: TRBJ1-5; V: TRBV6-5; CDR3: CASSRGPTGHSNQPQHF
J: TRBJ1-5; V: TRBV12-5; CDR3: CARLPGQGRQPQHF
J: TRBJ2-6; V: TRBV30; CDR3: CAWSVAGANVLTF
J: TRBJ2-1; V: TRBV12-3/TRBV12-4; CDR3: CASRTGLVVSEQFF
J: TRBJ2-1; V: TRBV20-1; CDR3: CSATALGAASYNEQFF
J: TRBJ2-5; V: TRBV12-3/TRBV12-4; CDR3: CASSSDPKILKTQYF
J: TRBJ1-2; V: TRBV18; CDR3: CASSHREGAYTF
J: TRBJ2-1; V: TRBV7-9; CDR3: CASSASGRALDEQFF
J: TRBJ2-1; V: TRBV7-9; CDR3: CASTDGGEGSYNEQFF
J: TRBJ2-7; V: TRBV28; CDR3: CASSLRTAARYEQYF
J: TRBJ2-7; V: TRBV7-2; CDR3: CASGTGTSEQYF
J: TRBJ2-5; V: TRBV12-3/TRBV12-4; CDR3: CASSPLLARETQYF
J: TRBJ2-5; V: TRBV20-1; CDR3: CSARDPDSPMRTQYF
J: TRBJ2-1; V: TRBV3-1; CDR3: CASSQRHRVEQFF
J: TRBJ1-6; V: TRBV19; CDR3: CASSGGTGADSPLHF
J: TRBJ2-5; V: TRBV7-2; CDR3: CASSLTGLAGVETQYF
J: TRBJ2-7; V: TRBV7-2; CDR3: CASSATGVYEQYF
J: TRBJ2-5; V: TRBV11-2; CDR3: CASSLLRGVETQYF
J: TRBJ2-5; V: TRBV29-1; CDR3: CSVGDRWLAGAQKTQYF
J: TRBJ2-3; V: TRBV20-1; CDR3: CSASTGGFADTDTQYF
J: TRBJ2-5; V: TRBV15; CDR3: CATSTPKGWKQETQYF
J: TRBJ2-1; V: TRBV7-2; CDR3: CASSLASGRLRNEQFF
J: TRBJ2-2; V: TRBV7-2; CDR3: CASSPGTVNTGELFF
J: TRBJ2-3; V: TRBV24-1; CDR3: CATSDPGQGDADTQYF
J: TRBJ1-5; V: TRBV12-3/TRBV12-4; CDR3: CASSAGQGLGNQPQHF
J: TRBJ2-1; V: TRBV7-9; CDR3: CASPMRSGYNEQFF
J: TRBJ2-5; V: TRBV20-1; CDR3: CSARGASGRMEQKETQYF
J: TRBJ1-1; V: TRBV12-5; CDR3: CASGSQGKAFF
J: TRBJ2-1; V: TRBV6-1; CDR3: CASRKIRDRKNNEQFF
J: TRBJ2-1; V: TRBV20-1; CDR3: CSASRVPSLDNEQFF